Presented here are 23 T cell receptor beta chains from one specimen sequenced in a study of blood T cells in healthy people across ages. For the second PCR, which ran for 7 to 11 cycles, a sample-barcoded 5' primer and a J-beta primer mix were used. MiXCR was run by TCRdb on the 5' RACE reads, yielding one entry per CDR3 protein. Among around 2 million distinct CDR3 sequences listed, about two fifths were seen once. Sequenced sample: blood. These receptors came from a human donor in good health.

This rearrangement joins TRBV6-2 or TRBV6-3 to TRBJ2-7, with D possibly being TRBD1 (6 bases). Deletions cut 3 bases from V and 6 bases from J, with 15 bases between. Germline CDR1 is MNHEY and CDR2 is SVGEGT. This CDR3 contains 14 residues. The CDR3 nucleotides are TGTGCCAGCAGTTATTCGTCAGGGGTGGGCGAGCAGTACTTC. Translating it yields CASSYSSGVGEQYF.

The chain has TRBV5-6 and TRBJ2-3; D perhaps matches TRBD1 (5 bases). Germline CDR1 SGHDT, CDR2 YYEEEE. The CDR3 is made up of 16 amino acids. The V end lost 3 bases, the J end lost 1 base, and 15 bases lay between the germline ends. The CDR3 DNA reads TGTGCCAGCAGCTCAGACCTAGGGGTGGGCACAGATACGCAGTATTTT. It specifies CASSSDLGVGTDTQYF.

This chain joins TRBV9 and TRBJ1-2; D gene uncertain. This CDR3 contains 13 residues. Per the germline V gene, CDR1 is SGDLS and CDR2 is YYNGEE. The V gene lost 3 bases and the J gene lost 2 bases, with 8 bases spanning the gap. CDR3 protein: CASSDELNYGYTF. DNA of the CDR3: TGTGCCAGCAGCGACGAGCTAAACTATGGCTACACCTTC.

The chain has TRBV10-3 and TRBJ2-5, with TRBD2 matching 11 bases. The DNA matches TRBJ2-7 better at its end, which makes the J call doubtful. There are 16 residues in the CDR3. In germline, CDR1 is ENHRY, CDR2 SYGVKD. For the CDR3, the DNA is TGTGCCATCAGTGGAACTAGCGGGGGCCGATCCTACGAGCAGTACTTC. This codes for CAISGTSGGRSYEQYF.

The V gene is TRBV10-3, the J gene TRBJ1-5; 10 bases are a match to TRBD1. V gave up 3 bases and J gave up 7 bases; unmatched junction bases: 6. This CDR3 spans 15 amino acids. The germline gives CDR1 ENHRY, CDR2 SYGVKD. In nucleotides, the CDR3 is TGTGCCATCAGTGAAGGACAGGGGGTAAACCAGCCCCAGCATTTT. Its protein is CAISEGQGVNQPQHF.

This clonotype was observed once. V usage is TRBV7-2 and J usage is TRBJ1-1; possible D gene TRBD1, 5 bases. V gave up 5 bases and J gave up 1 base, with 17 bases separating them. There are 16 residues in the CDR3. Per the germline V gene, CDR1 is SGHTA and CDR2 is FQGNSA. CDR3 in DNA: TGTGCCAGCAGCCCCCGACGGGGCCGGGGGAACACTGAAGCTTTCTTT. It encodes CASSPRRGRGNTEAFF.

This clonotype has only a few counts. The rearrangement links TRBV10-3 to TRBJ1-1; D remains ambiguous. The germline gives CDR1 ENHRY, CDR2 SYGVKD. This CDR3 region has 14 residues. V lost 10 bases to trimming and J lost 1 base, with 16 bases between them. The CDR3 DNA is TGTGCCACCCTGAACGGGGATTCGAACACTGAAGCTTTCTTT. It encodes CATLNGDSNTEAFF.

Details on this clonotype: One junction end does not reproduce the germline sequence, and a read error may be involved. The V gene is TRBV10-3, the J gene TRBJ1-2, with D possibly matching TRBD1 (6 bases). The germline V gene encodes CDR1 ENHRY and CDR2 SYGVKD. The CDR3 runs 13 residues. The CDR3 loop reads CAISGQVRDGHTF. The CDR3 region has the DNA TGTGCCATCAGTGGACAGGTGAGGGATGGCCACACCTTC.

This chain joins TRBV5-1 and TRBJ2-4; D tentatively fits TRBD1 or TRBD2 (5 bases each). CDR1 is SGHRS and CDR2 is YFSETQ in the germline V gene. The germline V and J ends were trimmed by 0 bases and 13 bases, with 11 bases remaining between them. The CDR3 consists of 12 residues. CDR3 sequence: CASSLVGDVQYF. In nucleotides, the CDR3 is TGCGCCAGCAGCTTGGTTGGGGACGTGCAGTACTTC. The variable domain in full, completed from reference TRBV5-1 and TRBJ2-4, reads KAGVTQTPRYLIKTRGQQVTLSCSPISGHRSVSWYQQTPGQGLQFLFEYFSETQRNKGNFPGRFSGRQFSNSRSEMNVSTLELGDSALYLCASSLVGDVQYFGAGTRLSVL.

V gene TRBV5-1 combines with J gene TRBJ2-1, with 7 bases fitting TRBD1. The germline V gene encodes CDR1 SGHRS and CDR2 YFSETQ. After removal of 0 bases from V and 6 bases from J, the junction contained 3 bases not matched to a gene. This CDR3 region has 14 residues. CDR3 protein: CASSLDGTVNEQFF. The CDR3 nucleotides are TGCGCCAGCAGCTTGGATGGGACAGTCAATGAGCAGTTCTTC.

Many counts were recorded for this clonotype. The chain combines TRBV4-3 with TRBJ2-7, with D uncertain. The CDR3 sequence is 15 residues long. V dropped 1 base and J dropped 2 bases, with 12 bases sitting between them. Germline lookup yields CDR1 LGHNA and CDR2 YSLEER. CDR3 nucleotides: TGCGCCAGCAGCCAAGCGGTGGTTTCCCCCTACGAGCAGTACTTC. Translation: CASSQAVVSPYEQYF.

The genes are TRBV6-1 and TRBJ1-5; 8 nucleotides align to TRBD1. Germline CDR1 MNHNS, CDR2 SASEGT. The trim removed 1 base at V and 6 bases at J, leaving 5 bases unmatched. The CDR3 is made up of 15 amino acids. The DNA of the CDR3 is TGTGCCAGCAGTGAAGTGGGGACAGGCAGTCAGCCCCAGCATTTT. This codes for CASSEVGTGSQPQHF.

The rearrangement links TRBV11-2 to TRBJ2-1; D perhaps matches TRBD2 (7 bases). The V end was cut by 6 bases, the J end by 5 bases, with 20 bases between. Germline values: CDR1 SGHAT, CDR2 FQNNGV. CDR3 size: 16 residues. The CDR3 reads CASRFLFTGGHNEQFF. Written as DNA, the CDR3 is TGTGCCAGCAGATTTTTATTCACGGGGGGCCACAATGAGCAGTTCTTC.

V usage is TRBV15 and J usage is TRBJ2-5; D remains ambiguous. Per the germline V gene, CDR1 is LNHNV and CDR2 is YYDKDF (reference sequence). V shed 2 bases and J shed 2 bases, with 9 bases lying between them. The CDR3 extends over 14 amino acids. The chain's CDR3 is CATSRSSEQETQYF. The CDR3 DNA is TGTGCCACCAGCAGATCCTCGGAACAAGAGACCCAGTACTTC. Together with reference TRBV15 and TRBJ2-5, the CDR3 gives the full variable domain: DAMVIQNPRYQVTQFGKPVTLSCSQTLNHNVMYWYQQKSSQAPKLLFHYYDKDFNNEADTPDNFQSRRPNTSFCFLDIRSPGLGDTAMYLCATSRSSEQETQYFGPGTRLLVL.

About this clonotype itself: Compared with germline, one end of the junction differs, possibly owing to a read error. The CDR3 nucleotides read TGTACCAGCAAACCGGGACACGGTGCCTACGAGCAGTACTTC. Its protein product is CTSKPGHGAYEQYF. The gene calls are TRBV27 and TRBJ2-7; possibly TRBD1 for D (6 bases). The CDR3 has 14 amino acids. Germline V gene lookup returns CDR1 MNHEY and CDR2 SMNVEV (reference sequence).

This clonotype was seen at least ten times. A junction boundary mismatches the germline segment, possibly from a read error. This rearrangement joins TRBV12-3 or TRBV12-4 to TRBJ2-7; 9 bases match TRBD1. This CDR3 has 13 amino acids. CDR3 nucleotide sequence: TGCGCCAGCAGCTCGACAGGGGGGAACGAGCAGTACTTC. It translates to CASSSTGGNEQYF.

There are many counts of this clonotype. V and J are TRBV7-3 and TRBJ2-7; D possibly uses TRBD1 or TRBD2 (6 bases each). The CDR3 loop spans 13 amino acids. Germline values: CDR1 SGHTA, CDR2 FQGTGA. Trimming removed 3 bases at V and 9 bases at J, with 15 bases between. In DNA, the CDR3 is TGTGCCAGCAGCTTTTCAAGTCCGGGGGCGCAGTACTTC. Translation: CASSFSSPGAQYF.

This clonotype appeared a few times. This chain uses TRBV18 with TRBJ2-7, with D maybe TRBD2 (6 bases). Between the trimmed V and J ends, which lost 11 bases and 3 bases, there was a span of 20 bases. The germline gives CDR1 KGHSH, CDR2 LQKENI. The length of the CDR3 is 14 residues. CDR3 bases: TGTGCCTCACCACCGGGAGCAGTGGGCTACGAGCAGTACTTC. Amino acids: CASPPGAVGYEQYF.

CDR3 protein: CASSLVPSGGEETQYF. CDR3 in DNA: TGTGCCAGCAGCTTAGTTCCTAGCGGGGGGGAAGAGACCCAGTACTTC. The chain has TRBV7-8 and TRBJ2-5; 12 bases are shared with TRBD2. The CDR3 covers 16 residues. The junction had 3 bases not matched to a gene; V was cut back by 1 base and J by 3 bases. Germline-derived CDR1 and CDR2 are SGHVS and FQNEAQ. The whole variable domain, remainder taken from reference TRBV7-8 and TRBJ2-5, is GAGVSQSPRYKVAKRGQDVALRCDPISGHVSLFWYQQALGQGPEFLTYFQNEAQLDKSGLPSDRFFAERPEGSVSTLKIQRTQQEDSAVYLCASSLVPSGGEETQYFGPGTRLLVL.

There are a few counts of this clonotype. The rearrangement uses TRBV5-1 and TRBJ2-3; TRBD2 might be the D (6 bases). Per germline, CDR1 SGHRS and CDR2 YFSETQ. This CDR3 comprises 16 residues. Trimming removed 0 bases at V and 0 bases at J, with 11 bases between. The CDR3 coding sequence is TGCGCCAGCAGCTTGGCCGCCGGGACTAGCACAGATACGCAGTATTTT. It codes for CASSLAAGTSTDTQYF.

The V and J genes are TRBV2 and TRBJ2-5, with D perhaps TRBD1 or TRBD2 (5 bases each). Germline CDR1 and CDR2: SNHLY and FYNNEI. V was trimmed by 7 bases and J by 3 bases, leaving 12 bases between them. The CDR3 consists of 13 residues. CDR3 bases: TGTGCCAGCAATGGGGACCTCGAAGAGACCCAGTACTTC. Translating it yields CASNGDLEETQYF.

This clonotype was observed a few times. V gene TRBV20-1 combines with J gene TRBJ2-7; possible D gene TRBD2, 6 bases. Between the trimmed V and J ends, which lost 3 bases and 5 bases, there was a span of 14 bases. Germline V lookup: CDR1 DFQATT, CDR2 SNEGSKA (reference sequence). CDR3 size: 13 residues. The CDR3 protein is CSARLGGGNEQYF. As DNA, the CDR3 is TGCAGTGCTAGGTTGGGGGGAGGAAACGAGCAGTACTTC.

In its sample, this clonotype was seen once. V and J are TRBV7-2 and TRBJ2-7; D gene ambiguous. This CDR3 is 14 amino acids long. Germline V CDR1 and CDR2: SGHTA, FQGNSA. Trimming left V 7 bases short and J 2 bases short, with 15 bases between. CDR3 coding DNA: TGTGCCAGCACTCAAAGTAACAGCGCCTACGAGCAGTACTTC. This gives the protein CASTQSNSAYEQYF.